This T cell receptor beta chain derives from a study of shared clonotypes between healthy human individuals. Study at large: Three plates each covered CD4 naive and memory; CD8 naive two, CD8 memory one.

Using immunoSEQ multiplex PCR, the repertoire was profiled, and TCRdb retains in-frame clones only, with some absent. The table lists about a million clones, roughly 72% of them singletons. General study results and limits: The four-donor shared clonotypes exceeded non-shared clonotypes in generation probability, with non-shared ones scoring lower.

Remarks on this clone: Its antigen remains unidentified.

CD4+ cells underwent separation, giving CD45RA+ naive and CD45RA-negative memory subsets. V lost 1 base to trimming and J lost 1 base, with 8 bases between them. This CDR3 contains 14 residues. Germline values: CDR1 SQVTM, CDR2 ANQGSEA. The sample consisted of memory CD4+ T cells sorted from blood. The subset here: CD45RA-negative fraction. The chain links TRBV29-1 to TRBJ2-1; the D gene could be TRBD1 or TRBD2 (5 bases each). This receptor was identified in a man aged 18-30 years in good health. The CDR3 bases are TGCAGCGTTGAAGTCAGGGAGTCCTACAATGAGCAGTTCTTC. Its translation is CSVEVRESYNEQFF.